Below, 14 T cell receptor beta chains from the same sample are listed, as sequenced in a study of T cells in Graves' hyperthyroidism and ophthalmopathy. TCR beta CDR3 region amplification was performed from RNA transcripts. In the first-round RT-PCR of the TCR CDR3, the HTBI primer set was used. A single record per CDR3 protein comes from TCRdb applying MiXCR to the multiplex PCR reads. The table includes roughly 500,000 distinct CDR3 sequences, over 45% detected once. The sequenced sample consisted of peripheral blood or thyroid tissue (not recorded which). These receptors came from an adult woman with Graves' disease, either hyperthyroidism or ophthalmopathy (not recorded which).

This chain uses TRBV9 with TRBJ1-3, with 8 nucleotides matching TRBD1. Germline trimming cut 4 bases from V and 6 bases from J; bases unmatched to any gene: 3. Germline lookup yields CDR1 SGDLS and CDR2 YYNGEE. The CDR3 totals 13 residues. The CDR3 spells CASSLGQANTIYF. CDR3 DNA sequence: TGTGCCAGCAGCTTGGGACAGGCAAACACCATATATTTT. Full variable domain (missing parts from reference TRBV9 and TRBJ1-3): DSGVTQTPKHLITATGQRVTLRCSPRSGDLSVYWYQQSLDQGLQFLIQYYNGEERAKGNILERFSAQQFPDLHSELNLSSLELGDSALYFCASSLGQANTIYFGEGSWLTVV.

Remarks on this clonotype: This may be a read error: a much more frequent sequence differs by one nucleotide. The V and J genes are TRBV11-1 and TRBJ2-7; 9 positions match TRBD1. V shed 9 bases and J 9 bases; nucleotides not matched to a gene: 24. Germline values: CDR1 SGHAT, CDR2 FQDESV (reference sequence). The length of the CDR3 is 17 residues. The CDR3 nucleotides read TGTGCCAGAGTAAGCGGACAGGGGATTTTCGTATCCCCCGGGCAGTACTTC. It yields the protein CARVSGQGIFVSPGQYF.

In its sample, this clonotype was seen a few times. The chain couples TRBV10-3 to TRBJ1-1, with D tentatively TRBD1 (5 bases). This CDR3 is built from 14 residues. CDR1 is ENHRY and CDR2 is SYGVKD in the germline V gene. Trimming shortened V by 4 bases and J by 1 base, and 10 bases separated the two germline ends. The CDR3 spells CAISGVGENTEAFF. CDR3 DNA sequence: TGTGCCATCAGTGGCGTAGGGGAGAACACTGAAGCTTTCTTT.

This clonotype was detected only a few times. V gene TRBV29-1 combines with J gene TRBJ1-1, with 10 nucleotides matching TRBD1. From germline, CDR1 is SQVTM and CDR2 ANQGSEA. V shed 8 bases and J 0 bases; nucleotides not matched to a gene: 9. The CDR3 covers 15 residues. The CDR3: CSQLGTGELNTEAFF. Here the CDR3 DNA reads TGCAGCCAACTCGGGACAGGGGAACTGAACACTGAAGCTTTCTTT.

The V gene is TRBV7-9, the J gene TRBJ1-4; D is unresolved. The CDR3 loop spans 12 amino acids. Trimming took 10 bases from V and 5 from J, leaving 11 bases between them. CDR1 SEHNR and CDR2 FQNEAQ come from the germline V gene (reference sequence). The CDR3 reads CATGATNEKLFF. The CDR3 DNA is TGTGCCACGGGTGCTACGAATGAAAAACTGTTTTTT.

This clonotype was seen only a few times. V is TRBV29-1 and J is TRBJ2-2; the D call may be TRBD1 or TRBD2 (5 bases each). Germline CDR1 and CDR2: SQVTM and ANQGSEA. The CDR3 has 12 amino acids. Between the trimmed V and J ends, which lost 4 bases and 5 bases, there was a span of 8 bases. The DNA for the CDR3 is TGCAGCGTTGTGAGGGGTACCGGGGAGCTGTTTTTT. Translating it yields CSVVRGTGELFF.

This clonotype came up many times. This chain connects TRBV15 to TRBJ2-5, with TRBD1 matching over 10 bases. Germline loops: CDR1 LNHNV, CDR2 YYDKDF (reference sequence). J was trimmed by 4 bases and V by 0 bases; bases with no gene match: 5. The CDR3 loop spans 16 amino acids. CDR3 in amino acids: CATSRDRGQGRETQYF. The CDR3 DNA sequence: TGTGCCACCAGCAGAGATCGGGGACAGGGGAGAGAGACCCAGTACTTC.

The gene calls are TRBV25-1 and TRBJ1-6, with 11 bases matching TRBD1. The CDR3 is made up of 17 amino acids. The germline gives CDR1 MGHDK, CDR2 SYGVNS. J was trimmed by 4 bases and V by 4 bases; bases with no gene match: 6. The CDR3 region is CASSARTGGAYNSPLHF. DNA of the CDR3: TGTGCCAGCAGTGCCAGGACAGGGGGCGCGTATAATTCACCCCTCCACTTT.

The rearrangement joins TRBV7-9 to TRBJ2-7; 8 positions match TRBD1. This CDR3 has 13 residues. Germline V CDR1 and CDR2: SEHNR, FQNEAQ (reference sequence). The J segment lost 3 bases and the V segment lost 7 bases, leaving 5 bases of the junction unmatched. CDR3 sequence (DNA): TGTGCCAGCACGGGGGACAGGAACTACGAGCAGTACTTC. Protein sequence: CASTGDRNYEQYF.

The chain uses TRBV11-2 and TRBJ2-5, with 7 bases lining up with TRBD1. Trimming at V came to 4 bases and at J to 3 bases, leaving 11 bases not matched to a gene. Germline loops: CDR1 SGHAT, CDR2 FQNNGV. CDR3 size: 16 residues. This chain's CDR3 is CASSSRSGQPKETQYF. The CDR3 DNA reads TGTGCCAGCAGCTCAAGATCGGGACAGCCAAAAGAGACCCAGTACTTC.

CDR3: CASSAQGIHGYTF. DNA for the CDR3: TGCGCCAGCAGCGCCCAGGGGATACATGGCTACACCTTC. This chain joins TRBV5-1 and TRBJ1-2; D perhaps matches TRBD1 (6 bases). Germline-derived CDR1 and CDR2 are SGHRS and YFSETQ. Between the trimmed V and J ends, which lost 4 bases and 6 bases, there was a span of 13 bases. The CDR3 consists of 13 residues.

The chain combines TRBV20-1 with TRBJ1-4; D possibly corresponds to TRBD1 (6 bases). CDR3 size: 14 residues. V gave up 4 bases and J gave up 6 bases, with 15 bases separating them. From germline, CDR1 is DFQATT and CDR2 SNEGSKA (reference sequence). This CDR3 is CSATWGGLDEKLFF. Written as DNA, the CDR3 is TGCAGTGCTACGTGGGGGGGCTTGGATGAAAAACTGTTTTTT.

Here the CDR3 reads CASSFGLAGSSYEQYF. In DNA, the CDR3 is TGTGCCAGCAGCTTCGGCCTAGCGGGAAGCTCCTACGAGCAGTACTTC. V usage is TRBV7-2 and J usage is TRBJ2-7; 9 nucleotides agree with TRBD2. The CDR3 totals 16 residues. Germline V gives CDR1 SGHTA, CDR2 FQGNSA. Losses at the gene ends were 3 bases for V and 0 bases for J; bases not matched to a gene: 6.

This clonotype has just one count. This chain connects TRBV7-9 to TRBJ2-5; possible D gene TRBD1, 6 bases. Trimming shortened V by 5 bases and J by 1 base, and 17 bases separated the two germline ends. This CDR3 spans 16 amino acids. CDR1 is SEHNR and CDR2 is FQNEAQ in the germline V gene (reference sequence). CDR3 protein: CASSERLLDSQETQYF. CDR3 bases: TGTGCCAGCAGCGAGCGGCTCCTGGACAGCCAAGAGACCCAGTACTTC.